The 16 T cell receptor beta chains below all came from one sample that was sequenced in a study of T-cell memory formation after mild COVID-19. MiXCR, applied by TCRdb to the 5' RACE reads, yields one record per CDR3 protein. The sample shows tens of thousands of distinct CDR3 sequences, approximately 9.7% of them seen only once. The sample consisted of PBMCs or a T cell subset sorted from them (not recorded which). These receptors all stem from an adult woman who had mild COVID-19 (a few samples of this study predate the infection). Cell type and time point are not known.

The rearrangement uses TRBV4-2 and TRBJ2-2; D might be TRBD1 or TRBD2, each matching 5 bases. CDR1 and CDR2 (germline): LGHNA, YNFKEQ. The CDR3 contains 17 residues. V was clipped by 4 bases and J by 6 bases, with 21 bases between them. The CDR3 DNA reads as TGTGCCAGCAGCCCCCTCACGGGGCCCCAAGTGTCCGGGGAGCTGTTTTTT. Protein sequence: CASSPLTGPQVSGELFF.

This clonotype came up a few times. J is TRBJ2-1 and V is TRBV9; D is perhaps TRBD1 or TRBD2 (5 bases each). CDR1 is SGDLS and CDR2 is YYNGEE in the germline V gene. Trimming removed 1 base at V and 7 bases at J, with 15 bases between. The CDR3 is 15 residues long. Here the CDR3 DNA reads TGTGCCAGCAGCGTATCCGGGACCTCGAGAAATGAGCAGTTCTTC. Its translation is CASSVSGTSRNEQFF.

This rearrangement joins TRBV25-1 to TRBJ2-7; 7 nucleotides line up with TRBD1. Germline trimming cut 4 bases from V and 6 bases from J; bases unmatched to any gene: 12. CDR3 length equals 15 residues. Germline values: CDR1 MGHDK, CDR2 SYGVNS. The CDR3 is CASSVLSDRASEQYF. CDR3 nucleotides: TGTGCCAGCAGTGTCCTGTCAGACAGGGCATCCGAGCAGTACTTC.

This clonotype has more than one count but fewer than ten. The genes are TRBV24-1 and TRBJ2-7; D ambiguous. Trimming removed 3 bases at V and 3 bases at J, with 20 bases between. This CDR3 is built from 17 residues. In germline, CDR1 is KGHDR, CDR2 SFDVKD. The CDR3, as DNA: TGTGCCACCAGTGATCGTATCACCTGGATTATCGTCTACGAGCAGTACTTC. Amino acid sequence: CATSDRITWIIVYEQYF.

This clonotype was counted at least ten times. V and J are TRBV25-1 and TRBJ2-7; 9 bases are a match to TRBD1. The CDR3 loop spans 16 amino acids. V was pared by 6 bases and J by 2 bases, with 11 bases of the junction left unmatched. Per the germline V gene, CDR1 is MGHDK and CDR2 is SYGVNS. The CDR3 DNA reads TGTGCCAGCAGGGCCCTTCTCGGGACAGGGACCTACGAGCAGTACTTC. It codes for CASRALLGTGTYEQYF.

This chain connects TRBV5-4 to TRBJ1-1; a weak D match, TRBD1 (5 bases). The ends were cut back, 2 bases at V and 4 bases at J, with 9 bases in the middle. In germline, CDR1 is SGHNT, CDR2 YYREEE (reference sequence). CDR3 length equals 13 residues. The CDR3 protein is CASSLQVGTEAFF. CDR3 in DNA: TGTGCCAGCAGCTTACAGGTCGGCACTGAAGCTTTCTTT.

By sample share, this clonotype is medium-sized (0.01 to 0.1%). CDR3 sequence (DNA): TGTGCCAGCGGCAGGGATGAGACCTACAATGAGCAGTTCTTC. Its translation is CASGRDETYNEQFF. The gene calls are TRBV7-9 and TRBJ2-1; maybe TRBD1 (5 bases). Looked up from germline, CDR1 is SEHNR and CDR2 is FQNEAQ (reference sequence). The ends were cut back, 8 bases at V and 2 bases at J, with 13 bases in the middle. The CDR3 sequence is 14 residues long.

This clonotype showed up many times. The chain has TRBV5-1 and TRBJ1-6; 7 bases line up with TRBD1. After removal of 2 bases from V and 5 bases from J, the junction contained 16 bases not matched to a gene. The CDR3 has 19 residues. The V gene's germline CDR1 is SGHRS and CDR2 YFSETQ. This chain's CDR3 is CASSFHDRVNPTNNSPLHF. The CDR3 DNA reads TGCGCCAGCAGCTTCCACGACAGGGTAAACCCAACGAATAATTCACCCCTCCACTTT.

The J gene is TRBJ2-2, the V gene TRBV19, with D perhaps TRBD1 (6 bases). The germline V and J ends were trimmed by 5 bases and 4 bases, with 11 bases remaining between them. The germline gives CDR1 LNHDA, CDR2 SQIVND (reference sequence). The CDR3 has 14 residues. Here the CDR3 reads CASSFLQGTGELFF. DNA for the CDR3: TGTGCCAGTAGTTTCCTACAGGGCACCGGGGAGCTGTTTTTT.

This clonotype was seen more than once but under ten times. The J gene is TRBJ1-2, the V gene TRBV4-2; D is unclear. Trimming took off 1 base at V and 3 bases at J, with 18 bases between the two ends. Germline assignment: CDR1 LGHNA and CDR2 YNFKEQ. CDR3 length equals 17 residues. The CDR3 DNA is TGTGCCAGCAGCCAAGCGAACCCCCCGTTCCAGGACTATGGCTACACCTTC. Its protein product is CASSQANPPFQDYGYTF.

The table lists this clonotype with a few counts. The V and J genes are TRBV6-6 and TRBJ1-1; D call uncertain. The CDR3 contains 15 residues. CDR1 and CDR2 from the germline V gene are MNHNY and SVGAGI (reference sequence). Trimming removed 5 bases from V and 7 bases from J, with 20 bases in between. The CDR3 DNA reads TGTGCCAGCAGTCCCCACCTCTTATCCGGTCTTGAAGCTTTCTTT. Translation gives CASSPHLLSGLEAFF.

This clonotype was seen at least ten times. The chain is built from TRBV18 and TRBJ2-7, with 9 bases fitting TRBD1. This CDR3 has 15 amino acids. CDR1 KGHSH and CDR2 LQKENI come from the germline V gene. V lost 4 bases to trimming and J lost 0 bases; unmatched junction nucleotides: 4. CDR3 protein: CASSQGQGSSYEQYF. The CDR3, as DNA: TGTGCCAGCTCACAGGGACAGGGTAGCTCCTACGAGCAGTACTTC. Based on the CDR3 plus reference TRBV18 and TRBJ2-7, the full variable domain is NAGVMQNPRHLVRRRGQEARLRCSPMKGHSHVYWYRQLPEEGLKFMVYLQKENIIDESGMPKERFSAEFPKEGPSILRIQQVVRGDSAAYFCASSQGQGSSYEQYFGPGTRLTVT.

The chain links TRBV5-5 to TRBJ2-4, with D possibly matching TRBD1 (6 bases). Germline V gene lookup returns CDR1 SGHKS and CDR2 YYEKEE (reference sequence). This CDR3 region has 15 residues. The V end was cut by 5 bases, the J end by 0 bases, with 12 bases between. The CDR3 loop reads CASSPGVVAKNIQYF. The CDR3 region has the DNA TGTGCCAGCAGTCCAGGGGTTGTAGCCAAAAACATTCAGTACTTC.

This clonotype occurred many times. The rearrangement joins TRBV7-7 to TRBJ2-2; possibly TRBD1 for D (5 bases). CDR3 length: 15 amino acids. Germline V gene sequence: CDR1 SSHAT, CDR2 FNYEAQ (reference sequence). Trimming pared 0 bases from V and 4 bases from J, leaving 9 bases between. The CDR3 coding sequence is TGTGCCAGCAGCTTAGCGGCAGGGTCCACCGGGGAGCTGTTTTTT. Protein: CASSLAAGSTGELFF.

This clonotype was detected a few times. The CDR3 coding sequence is TGTGCCAGCAGTGAAGTTCGGGGCTCTGGGGCCAACGTCCTGACTTTC. It translates to CASSEVRGSGANVLTF. The chain employs TRBV6-1 and TRBJ2-6; possibly TRBD2 for D (5 bases). The germline CDR1 and CDR2 sequences are MNHNS and SASEGT. Deletions cut 1 base from V and 0 bases from J, with 7 bases between. The CDR3 loop spans 16 amino acids.

At least ten counts were recorded for this clonotype. The V gene is TRBV5-5, the J gene TRBJ1-1; D is unclear. Per the germline V gene, CDR1 is SGHKS and CDR2 is YYEKEE (reference sequence). This CDR3 region has 14 residues. The germline V and J ends were trimmed by 1 base and 1 base, with 8 bases remaining between them. Written as DNA, the CDR3 is TGTGCCAGCAGCTTGTTGGTAGAGAACACTGAAGCTTTCTTT. Translation gives CASSLLVENTEAFF.